These 24 T cell receptor beta chains were all obtained from the same sample, sequenced in a study of Ad26.COV2.S vaccination and SARS-CoV-2 variants. Some clones are missing from TCRdb's copy, which holds only in-frame ones; the method was immunoSEQ multiplex PCR. The sample contains 300,000 to 500,000 clones, approximately 90% of which appear only once. Treatment indicated: approximately 18 received Ad26.COV2.S at low or high dose, single or two shots; about 5 received placebo; per-sample allocation not given. It was on day 63 after the first vaccine or placebo injection that samples were taken. The sequencing used peripheral blood, collected in a trial of Ad26.COV2.S vaccine versus placebo. The receptor set was obtained from a person between 18 and 60 years old who received the Ad26.COV2.S COVID-19 vaccine or a placebo.

The chain is built from TRBV24-1 and TRBJ2-5; TRBD1 agrees at 8 bases. Germline CDR1 is KGHDR and CDR2 is SFDVKD. V shed 6 bases, J shed 5 bases, and the junction held 1 base outside the gene matches. The CDR3 runs to 12 residues. CDR3 residues: CATSTGGETQYF. DNA of the CDR3: TGTGCCACCAGTACAGGGGGGGAGACCCAGTACTTC.

The chain uses TRBV6-2 or TRBV6-3 and TRBJ2-1; D is unresolved. Germline V gene sequence: CDR1 MNHEY, CDR2 SVGEGT. V lost 0 bases, J lost 8 bases, and 2 bases lay in between. This CDR3 region has 11 residues. The CDR3 DNA follows: TGTGCCAGCAGTTACTCTGATGAGCAGTTCTTC. Protein product: CASSYSDEQFF.

This clone was seen just once. The chain joins TRBV5-1 to TRBJ1-1, with 7 bases lining up with TRBD1. Trimming cost V 3 bases and J 4 bases; bases outside gene matches: 6. The V gene's germline CDR1 is SGHRS and CDR2 YFSETQ. The CDR3 is 14 amino acids. CDR3 DNA: TGCGCCAGCAGCTCCATGGACAGGATCACTGAAGCTTTCTTT. The encoded protein is CASSSMDRITEAFF. The variable domain in full, completed from reference TRBV5-1 and TRBJ1-1, reads KAGVTQTPRYLIKTRGQQVTLSCSPISGHRSVSWYQQTPGQGLQFLFEYFSETQRNKGNFPGRFSGRQFSNSRSEMNVSTLELGDSALYLCASSSMDRITEAFFGQGTRLTVV.

V usage is TRBV6-1 and J usage is TRBJ1-2; the D gene is possibly TRBD1 (5 bases). The CDR3 has 15 amino acids. Trimming pared 3 bases from V and 4 bases from J, leaving 15 bases between. Germline values: CDR1 MNHNS, CDR2 SASEGT. In DNA, the CDR3 is TGTGCCAGCAGTGATCGGGTCCCCGGGGGCTATGGCTACACCTTC. This sequence encodes CASSDRVPGGYGYTF.

This chain connects TRBV3-1 (or the pseudogene TRBV3-2) to TRBJ2-3; D is possibly TRBD1 (5 bases). The V gene lost 1 base and the J gene lost 6 bases, with 14 bases spanning the gap. Germline assignment: CDR1 LGHDT and CDR2 YNNKEL (reference sequence). This CDR3 contains 15 residues. CDR3 region: CASSQVLGLSDTQYF. The CDR3 DNA reads as TGTGCCAGCAGCCAAGTGCTGGGGCTTTCCGATACGCAGTATTTT.

This chain connects TRBV19 to TRBJ1-5; no firm D call. V lost 0 bases to trimming and J lost 4 bases, with 10 bases between them. Germline values: CDR1 LNHDA, CDR2 SQIVND (reference sequence). The CDR3 runs to 15 residues. The CDR3 sequence is CASSIDTGVNQPQHF. DNA for the CDR3: TGTGCCAGTAGTATAGATACCGGGGTTAATCAGCCCCAGCATTTT.

The chain couples TRBV5-5 to TRBJ1-1, with D unresolved. Germline lookup yields CDR1 SGHKS and CDR2 YYEKEE (reference sequence). The CDR3 consists of 15 residues. V was trimmed by 4 bases and J by 1 base, leaving 14 bases between them. This CDR3 reads CASSEVGLGNTEAFF. The DNA for the CDR3 is TGTGCCAGCAGCGAGGTTGGACTCGGGAACACTGAAGCTTTCTTT.

The J gene is TRBJ2-4, the V gene TRBV10-3; D unclear. V lost 6 bases and J 0 bases, leaving 6 bases between the germline ends. CDR3 length: 13 amino acids. Germline V lookup: CDR1 ENHRY, CDR2 SYGVKD. CDR3 sequence reads: CAISELAKNIQYF. Here the CDR3 DNA reads TGTGCCATCAGCGAACTAGCCAAAAACATTCAGTACTTC.

The CDR3, as DNA: TGTGCCAGCACGGACAGGGTGCCCTACAATGAGCAGTTCTTC. This translates into CASTDRVPYNEQFF. The J gene is TRBJ2-1, the V gene TRBV6-4; 8 nucleotides align to TRBD1. The CDR3 covers 14 residues. Germline V gives CDR1 MRHNA, CDR2 SNTAGT. The junction had 4 bases not matched to a gene; V was cut back by 7 bases and J by 2 bases.

This clone has just one count. Other DNA sequences in the same sample also yield this CDR3. This chain connects TRBV19 to TRBJ1-1, with D hard to call. Germline CDR1 LNHDA, CDR2 SQIVND (reference sequence). Trimming took off 1 base at V and 0 bases at J, with 6 bases between the two ends. The CDR3 loop spans 14 amino acids. The CDR3 nucleotides read TGTGCCAGTAGTATAGCTGGATTGAACACTGAAGCTTTCTTT. This codes for CASSIAGLNTEAFF.

The count of this clone is one. The chain recombines TRBV7-2 with TRBJ2-5; 8 nucleotides line up with TRBD1. The CDR3 sequence is 16 residues long. The ends lost 4 bases at V and 2 bases at J; junction bases unmatched: 9. Germline lookup yields CDR1 SGHTA and CDR2 FQGNSA. CDR3 loop: CASSSPSGTGQETQYF. CDR3 nucleotides: TGTGCCAGCAGCTCCCCTTCGGGGACAGGACAAGAGACCCAGTACTTC.

CDR3 residues: CASSPRGAGGSIVQVTEAFF. The CDR3 DNA sequence: TGTGCCAGCAGCCCCCGTGGGGCAGGGGGGAGTATTGTTCAAGTCACTGAAGCTTTCTTT. The V call is TRBV2, the J call TRBJ1-1; 7 bases map to TRBD1. The trim removed 6 bases at V and 4 bases at J, leaving 26 bases unmatched. The V gene's germline CDR1 is SNHLY and CDR2 FYNNEI. The CDR3 sequence is 20 residues long.

The J gene is TRBJ1-2, the V gene TRBV10-3, with D maybe TRBD1 (5 bases). The germline V and J ends were trimmed by 3 bases and 7 bases, with 9 bases remaining between them. Germline loops: CDR1 ENHRY, CDR2 SYGVKD. The CDR3 sequence is 12 residues long. The CDR3 coding sequence is TGTGCCATCAGTGATAGCCAGGGTGGCTACACCTTC. The encoded protein is CAISDSQGGYTF.

This chain joins TRBV11-2 and TRBJ2-1; D may be TRBD1 (7 bases). The CDR3 is made up of 18 amino acids. The germline V gene has CDR1 SGHAT and CDR2 FQNNGV. Trimming took 5 bases from V and 0 from J, leaving 20 bases between them. Here the CDR3 DNA reads TGTGCCAGCAGCCACTACGGGGGACAGCCTCGCTCCTACAATGAGCAGTTCTTC. It specifies CASSHYGGQPRSYNEQFF.

The chain uses TRBV5-5 and TRBJ2-2; D may be TRBD2 (6 bases). The germline CDR1 and CDR2 sequences are SGHKS and YYEKEE (reference sequence). The V end lost 3 bases, the J end lost 3 bases, and 15 bases lay between the germline ends. The CDR3 totals 16 residues. For the CDR3, the DNA is TGTGCCAGCAGCTCGCAATGGAGGGAGTACACCGGGGAGCTGTTTTTT. Translation: CASSSQWREYTGELFF. The variable domain in full, with the rest retrieved from reference TRBV5-5 and TRBJ2-2, is DAGVTQSPTHLIKTRGQQVTLRCSPISGHKSVSWYQQVLGQGPQFIFQYYEKEERGRGNFPDRFSARQFPNYSSELNVNALLLGDSALYLCASSSQWREYTGELFFGEGSRLTVL.

The chain has TRBV11-3 and TRBJ2-2, with unresolved D. This CDR3 is built from 13 residues. The V and J ends lost 4 bases and 5 bases respectively, with 8 bases between them. The germline gives CDR1 SGHNT, CDR2 YENEEA. This CDR3 reads CASSSTRTGELFF. The CDR3 region has the DNA TGTGCCAGCAGCTCTACTCGGACCGGGGAGCTGTTTTTT.

The CDR3 loop reads CASSLRTGNNGYTF. The CDR3 DNA is TGTGCCAGCAGCTTAAGGACAGGGAACAATGGCTACACCTTC. The chain links TRBV11-1 to TRBJ1-2, with 8 bases aligning to TRBD1. Germline V gene lookup returns CDR1 SGHAT and CDR2 FQDESV (reference sequence). The CDR3 runs to 14 residues. The V gene end was trimmed by 2 bases and the J gene end by 6 bases; junction bases not matched to a gene: 5.

V is TRBV7-6 and J is TRBJ1-6; no firm D call. Germline lookup yields CDR1 SGHVS and CDR2 FNYEAQ. The germline V and J ends were trimmed by 4 bases and 7 bases, with 11 bases remaining between them. The CDR3 has 14 amino acids. CDR3: CASSSTETNSPLHF. DNA for the CDR3: TGTGCCAGCAGCTCTACCGAGACGAATTCACCCCTCCACTTT.

The rearrangement links TRBV6-1 to TRBJ2-5; D ambiguous. This CDR3 region has 14 residues. Deletions cut 3 bases from V and 2 bases from J, with 10 bases between. CDR1 is MNHNS and CDR2 is SASEGT in the germline V gene. The CDR3 DNA sequence: TGTGCCAGCAGTGACGGATTTCGACAAGAGACCCAGTACTTC. Its translation: CASSDGFRQETQYF.

V gene TRBV6-1 combines with J gene TRBJ2-6; D gene uncertain. V was trimmed by 0 bases and J by 5 bases, leaving 11 bases between them. This CDR3 contains 16 residues. The germline V gene encodes CDR1 MNHNS and CDR2 SASEGT. The CDR3 region is CASSEAVLSWANVLTF. CDR3 bases: TGTGCCAGCAGTGAAGCAGTGTTGTCCTGGGCCAACGTCCTGACTTTC.

This chain joins TRBV4-1 and TRBJ1-3; D uncertain. The germline V gene encodes CDR1 MGHRA and CDR2 YSYEKL. V lost 1 base to trimming and J lost 3 bases, with 1 base between them. The CDR3 loop spans 12 amino acids. As DNA, the CDR3 is TGCGCCAGCAGCCAAGTTGGAAACACCATATATTTT. Its protein is CASSQVGNTIYF.

The chain has TRBV4-3 and TRBJ1-2; a possible D gene is TRBD1 (6 bases). Trimming cost V 0 bases and J 6 bases, with 14 bases left between them. The CDR3 consists of 15 residues. Per the germline V gene, CDR1 is LGHNA and CDR2 is YSLEER. The CDR3 DNA sequence: TGCGCCAGCAGCCAAGATCTAGGGGGGTTCAATGGCTACACCTTC. It yields the protein CASSQDLGGFNGYTF.

The chain is built from TRBV5-4 and TRBJ2-7, with TRBD2 as a possible D gene (5 bases). Germline V gene lookup returns CDR1 SGHNT and CDR2 YYREEE (reference sequence). The ends were cut back, 3 bases at V and 3 bases at J, with 13 bases in the middle. This CDR3 is 14 amino acids long. CDR3 in amino acids: CASSSTRAGYEQYF. The DNA of the CDR3 is TGTGCCAGCAGCTCGACGAGGGCAGGCTACGAGCAGTACTTC.

The CDR3 region is CASSSPLPTGETQYF. For the CDR3, the DNA is TGTGCCAGCAGCTCCCCTCTCCCCACCGGGGAGACCCAGTACTTC. The gene calls are TRBV11-2 and TRBJ2-5; D remains unclear. Germline V lookup: CDR1 SGHAT, CDR2 FQNNGV. V lost 4 bases, J lost 5 bases, and 17 bases lay in between. The CDR3 spans 15 residues. Drawing the rest from reference TRBV11-2 and TRBJ2-5, the complete variable domain is EAGVAQSPRYKIIEKRQSVAFWCNPISGHATLYWYQQILGQGPKLLIQFQNNGVVDDSQLPKDRFSAERLKGVDSTLKIQPAKLEDSAVYLCASSSPLPTGETQYFGPGTRLLVL.